This T cell receptor beta chain appears in the sequencing data of a study of blood T cell repertoires in COVID-19. Profiling relied on immunoSEQ multiplex PCR, and the TCRdb table lists in-frame clones only, not all of them. Among 100,000 to 150,000 clones, around four fifths were seen once, and the ten largest hold more than 5.5%. The TCR originated in a man aged 60 to 75 with acute or convalescent COVID-19. Specimen: peripheral blood.

Here the CDR3 reads CASRRQGASYEKLFF. The CDR3 DNA is TGTGCCAGCAGGCGACAGGGGGCGAGCTATGAAAAACTGTTTTTT. This rearrangement joins TRBV6-5 to TRBJ1-4, with 10 bases lining up with TRBD1. Germline assignment: CDR1 MNHEY and CDR2 SVGAGI. Unmatched junction bases numbered 7, after V lost 6 bases and J lost 6 bases. The length of the CDR3 is 15 residues.